These 6 T cell receptor beta chains came from one sample sequenced in a study of T cell responses to AZD1222 COVID-19 vaccine. Here immunoSEQ multiplex PCR was the method, and the copy in TCRdb shows in-frame clones only, minus some. Seen here are roughly 150,000 clones, approximately 91% observed once, and the top ten hold 1.5% to 2.5%. Sequences were derived from peripheral blood, sampled 28 days after the second AZD1222 dose. The source is an adult who received the AZD1222 COVID-19 vaccine.

The V and J genes are TRBV3-1 (or the pseudogene TRBV3-2) and TRBJ1-2; D is possibly TRBD1 (5 bases). The germline V and J ends were trimmed by 4 bases and 1 base, with 10 bases remaining between them. The CDR3 covers 14 residues. CDR1 LGHDT and CDR2 YNNKEL come from the germline V gene (reference sequence). The CDR3 loop reads CASSPPQGNYGYTF. The CDR3 DNA reads TGTGCCAGCAGCCCCCCTCAGGGTAACTATGGCTACACCTTC.

The chain carries TRBV2 and TRBJ2-3, with D perhaps TRBD2 (6 bases). With 7 bases removed from V and 2 bases from J, the gap between germline ends came to 13 bases. From germline, CDR1 is SNHLY and CDR2 FYNNEI. The CDR3 runs to 14 residues. The CDR3 DNA reads TGTGCCAGCAAGCCGGGACTTTTCACAGATACGCAGTATTTT. As protein: CASKPGLFTDTQYF.

The chain joins TRBV19 to TRBJ1-2; the D gene is possibly TRBD1 (5 bases). This CDR3 is 15 amino acids long. Looked up from germline, CDR1 is LNHDA and CDR2 is SQIVND (reference sequence). The ends were cut back, 10 bases at V and 5 bases at J, with 23 bases in the middle. In nucleotides, the CDR3 is TGTGCCACCCAGGGCCTGGGGGGGTGGCCTTATGGCTACACCTTC. Protein sequence: CATQGLGGWPYGYTF.

This CDR3 reads CASITTGNYGYTF. In DNA form, the CDR3 reads TGTGCCAGCATCACTACAGGGAACTATGGCTACACCTTC. V is TRBV28 and J is TRBJ1-2; tentatively, D is TRBD1 (6 bases). The CDR3 length is 13 residues. Trimming removed 7 bases from V and 2 bases from J, with 11 bases in between. Per the germline V gene, CDR1 is MDHEN and CDR2 is SYDVKM.

The chain recombines TRBV5-6 with TRBJ2-7; D is uncertain. V was trimmed by 1 base and J by 4 bases, leaving 9 bases between them. Looked up from germline, CDR1 is SGHDT and CDR2 is YYEEEE. The CDR3 has 13 residues. The CDR3 coding sequence is TGTGCCAGCAGCTTGCCGCTGGAATACGAGCAGTACTTC. Its protein product is CASSLPLEYEQYF.

This clone showed up just once. The rearrangement joins TRBV9 to TRBJ1-1; TRBD1 is a possible D gene (5 bases). CDR1 SGDLS and CDR2 YYNGEE come from the germline V gene. Trimming took off 4 bases at V and 0 bases at J, with 10 bases between the two ends. This CDR3 is built from 14 residues. The CDR3 reads CASSQRGMNTEAFF. For the CDR3, the DNA is TGTGCCAGCAGCCAGAGGGGCATGAACACTGAAGCTTTCTTT.